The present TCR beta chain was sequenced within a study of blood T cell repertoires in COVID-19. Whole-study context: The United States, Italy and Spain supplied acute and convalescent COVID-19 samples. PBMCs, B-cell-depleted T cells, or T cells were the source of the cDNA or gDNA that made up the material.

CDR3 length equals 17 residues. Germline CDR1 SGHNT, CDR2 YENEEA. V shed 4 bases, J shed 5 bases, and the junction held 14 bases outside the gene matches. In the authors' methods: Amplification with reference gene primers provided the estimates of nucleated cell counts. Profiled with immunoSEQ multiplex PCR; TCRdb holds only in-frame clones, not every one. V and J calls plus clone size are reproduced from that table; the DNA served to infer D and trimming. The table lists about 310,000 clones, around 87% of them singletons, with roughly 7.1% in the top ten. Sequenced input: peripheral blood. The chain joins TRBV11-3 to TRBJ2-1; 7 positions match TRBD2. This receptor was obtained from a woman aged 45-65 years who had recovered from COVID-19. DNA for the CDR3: TGTGCCAGCAGCTCAGAGATAGGGACTACCAATCACAATGAGCAGTTCTTC. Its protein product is CASSSEIGTTNHNEQFF.